This TCR beta chain appears in the sequencing data of a study of technical replicates of blood from a handful of donors. Germline V gives CDR1 MNHEY, CDR2 SMNVEV (reference sequence). V was clipped by 2 bases and J by 2 bases, with 16 bases between them. The CDR3 consists of 16 residues. Sequencing was performed with immunoSEQ multiplex PCR; in TCRdb, only in-frame clones are kept and a portion is missing. This table has over 85,000 clones, approximately 94% appearing once. This TCR derives from a human donor in good health. The chain uses TRBV27 and TRBJ2-7; no clear D gene. The sample was T cells isolated from PBMCs. The CDR3 is CASSLGSTFPTYEQYF. In nucleotides, the CDR3 is TGTGCCAGCAGTTTAGGGTCGACTTTCCCTACCTACGAGCAGTACTTC.